The present T cell receptor (beta chain) was sequenced within a study of response to subunit inactivated influenza vaccine (dated by TCRdb to the late 2010s). Turning to the overall study: The study used deep quantitative T cell receptor repertoire profiling to track responses to a trivalent subunit inactivated influenza vaccine.

What the research found in general, with its limitations: The authors suggested that each seasonal influenza vaccination may recruit only a limited number of new T cells.

The CDR3 starts with the cysteine, ends with the phenylalanine, and has 12 residues. This entry keeps only the CDR3 DNA: 36 bases, framed from base 1. CDR1 is given as MDHEN and CDR2 as SYDVKM, both from the germline V gene. V is reduced by 8 bases and J by 10 bases, leaving a spacing of 18 bases between them. To prepare the library, RT-PCR was applied. The listed sequencing device is Illumina HiSeq 2500. TCRdb ran its own pipeline on the public reads, namely fastp trimming at Q25 and MiXCR clone calling, and kept in-frame beta chains. Merged by CDR3 protein, the rows form single entries marked with the most common genes and DNA. The sample table contains under 850,000 distinct CDR3 sequences; only one count was recorded for approximately 17% of them. Approximately 10% of the sample rests with the top ten. This clonotype has more than one count but fewer than ten. Its cognate antigen has yet to be identified. No qualities accompany the bases; no much larger clone lies one base away.

This receptor chain uses TRBV28 and TRBJ2-7, with a weak D call of TRBD2 (6 bases match). The source of this sequence is a man over 45 who received an inactivated influenza vaccine. Donor details come from another sample of the same person, matched by shared clones. Specimen: PBMCs from blood, collected 4 to 6 days after vaccination. The DNA sequence is TGTGCCAGCGGACTATATGAAGGGGTTCAGTACTTC. This sequence encodes CASGLYEGVQYF.